Described below is a single T cell receptor beta chain sequence and its context. Deep level was the assay's run setting. TCRdb's copy holds only in-frame clones and misses some; the assay was immunoSEQ multiplex PCR. The repertoire includes approximately 2.4 million clones, 95% of them detected once, and 0.1% to 0.15% sits in the top ten. These data are taken from a study of shared clonotypes between healthy human individuals. CDR3 length equals 14 residues. The germline CDR1 and CDR2 sequences are SNHLY and FYNNEI. Unmatched junction bases numbered 0, after V lost 4 bases and J lost 1 base. V gene TRBV2 combines with J gene TRBJ1-2; TRBD1 matches 10 bases. Sequencing input: naive CD4+ T cells sorted from blood. As to subset: CD45RA+ positively selected. The sequence came from a man younger than 35 in good health. The DNA of the CDR3 is TGTGCCAGCAGTGGGACAGGGGGTAACTATGGCTACACCTTC. This translates into CASSGTGGNYGYTF.